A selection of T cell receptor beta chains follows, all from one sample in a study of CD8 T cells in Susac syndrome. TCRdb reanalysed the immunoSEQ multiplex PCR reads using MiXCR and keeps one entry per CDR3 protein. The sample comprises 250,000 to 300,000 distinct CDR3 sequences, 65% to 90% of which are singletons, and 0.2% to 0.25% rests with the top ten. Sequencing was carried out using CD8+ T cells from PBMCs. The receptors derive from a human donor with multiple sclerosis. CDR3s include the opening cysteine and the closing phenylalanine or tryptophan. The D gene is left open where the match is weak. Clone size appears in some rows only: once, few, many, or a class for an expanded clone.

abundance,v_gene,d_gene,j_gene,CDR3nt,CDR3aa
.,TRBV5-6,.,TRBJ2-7,TGTGCCAGCAGCTCGATCGGGAGTCCCTACGAGCAGTACTTC,CASSSIGSPYEQYF
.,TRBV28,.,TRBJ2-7,TGTGCCAGCAGAAGACCTTGGGCCTACGAGCAGTACTTC,CASRRPWAYEQYF
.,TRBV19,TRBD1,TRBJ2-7,TGTGCCACGGGGGACGGGACAGGGGTGCTCGGGGAGCAGTACTTC,CATGDGTGVLGEQYF
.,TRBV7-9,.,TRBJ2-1,TGTGCCAGCAGCCTAACGACTAGGGCGTCCAATGAGCAGTTCTTC,CASSLTTRASNEQFF
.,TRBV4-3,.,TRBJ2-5,TGCGCCAGCAGCCAAGATCCCGACAGAAGACAAGAGACCCAGTACTTC,CASSQDPDRRQETQYF
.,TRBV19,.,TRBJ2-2,TGTGCCAGCCCGGGATCGGGCGGAGAGCTGTTTTTT,CASPGSGGELFF
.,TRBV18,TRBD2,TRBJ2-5,TGTGCCAGCTCACCCCTCGGACTAGCGGGAGGAGAGACCCAGTACTTC,CASSPLGLAGGETQYF
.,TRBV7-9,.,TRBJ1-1,TGTGCCAGCAGCTTAGCGCGGGGGACGGGGGATGAAGCTTTCTTT,CASSLARGTGDEAFF
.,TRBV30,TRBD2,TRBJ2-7,TGTGCCCTCGGACTAGCGGGCTCCTACGAGCAGTACTTC,CALGLAGSYEQYF
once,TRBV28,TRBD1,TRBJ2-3,TGTGCCAGCAGTTTAAACCCCCCTTGGACAGGGTGGTGCACAGATACGCAGTATTTT,CASSLNPPWTGWCTDTQYF
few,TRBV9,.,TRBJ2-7,TGTGCCAGCAGCGTAGACGACAGCCCTTACGAGCAGTACTTC,CASSVDDSPYEQYF
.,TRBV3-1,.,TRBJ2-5,TGTGCCAGCAGCCGAGATAGCCGCAGGGGAGGTTGGGAGACCCAGTACTTC,CASSRDSRRGGWETQYF
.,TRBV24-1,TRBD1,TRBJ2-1,TGTGCCACCAGCGAGGGGCAGGGGGCTTACAATGAGCAGTTCTTC,CATSEGQGAYNEQFF
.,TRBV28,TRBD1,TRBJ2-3,TGTGCCAGCAGTTTATCCCTCAGGACAGGTGATACGCAGTATTTT,CASSLSLRTGDTQYF
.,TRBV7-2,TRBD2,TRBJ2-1,TGTGCCAGCAGCCCTTGGACTAGCGGGAACAATGAGCAGTTCTTC,CASSPWTSGNNEQFF
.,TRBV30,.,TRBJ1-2,TGTGCCTGGAGTCCGACTCTTGGATTAACGGGCTACACCTTC,CAWSPTLGLTGYTF
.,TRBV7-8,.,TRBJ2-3,TGTGCCAGCAGCTTAGGGGCAGGGAAGACAGATACGCAGTATTTT,CASSLGAGKTDTQYF
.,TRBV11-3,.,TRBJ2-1,TGTGCCAGCAGCCTACGTATGGGGGTTAGCTCCTACAATGAGCAGTTCTTC,CASSLRMGVSSYNEQFF
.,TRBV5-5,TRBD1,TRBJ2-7,TGTGCCAGCAGCCCCCAAGACAGGGGGGTTACCTACGAGCAGTACTTC,CASSPQDRGVTYEQYF
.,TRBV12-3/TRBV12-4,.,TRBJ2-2,TGTGCCAGCAGTTTAGCCCTGTGGACCGGGGAGCTGTTTTTT,CASSLALWTGELFF
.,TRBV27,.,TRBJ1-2,TGTGCCAGCAGTCAGTTCACAGGGAGTATCCCTAACTATGGCTACACCTTC,CASSQFTGSIPNYGYTF
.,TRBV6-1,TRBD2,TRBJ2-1,TGTGCCGGCCAGACGCGCGGGGGTAACAATGAGCAGTTCTTC,CAGQTRGGNNEQFF
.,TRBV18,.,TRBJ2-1,TGTGCCAGCTCACCCACAGGGAAACACGATGAGCAGTTCTTC,CASSPTGKHDEQFF
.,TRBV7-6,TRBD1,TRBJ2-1,TGTGCCAGCAGCTACAGGGGTTCCCACAATGAGCAGTTCTTC,CASSYRGSHNEQFF
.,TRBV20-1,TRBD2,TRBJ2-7,TGCAGTGCTAGGGGGGCTAGCGGGAGGTTCCCCTACGAGCAGTACTTC,CSARGASGRFPYEQYF
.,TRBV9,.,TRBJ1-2,TGTGCCAGCAGCAATTTTGCCGACTATGGCTACACCTTC,CASSNFADYGYTF
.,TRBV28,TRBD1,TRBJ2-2,TGTGCCAGCAGTTCGACAGGGCCCGTTCCCGGGGAGCTGTTTTTT,CASSSTGPVPGELFF
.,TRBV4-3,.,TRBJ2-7,TGCGCCAGCAGCCAAGGGTACATCACGTCGGGGATAATTTACGAGCAGTACTTC,CASSQGYITSGIIYEQYF
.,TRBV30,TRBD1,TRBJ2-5,TGTGCCTGGAGTACAGGGGGCCTTCGTGGCGAGACCCAGTACTTC,CAWSTGGLRGETQYF
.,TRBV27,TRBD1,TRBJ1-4,TGTGCCAGCAGTTTACTCCAGGGGGGCAATGAAAAACTGTTTTTT,CASSLLQGGNEKLFF
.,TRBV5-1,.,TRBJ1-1,TGCGCCAGCAGCTTGGCGCAGGGTACCGCGAACACTGAAGCTTTCTTT,CASSLAQGTANTEAFF
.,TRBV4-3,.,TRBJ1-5,TGCGCCAGCAGCCAAGCCCGGTGGGATAATCAGCCCCAGCATTTT,CASSQARWDNQPQHF
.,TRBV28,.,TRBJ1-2,TGTGCCAGCACTCGCAGGGAGGGGGTCTATGGCTACACCTTC,CASTRREGVYGYTF
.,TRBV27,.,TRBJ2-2,TGTGCCAGCAGTATACTACTAGCTGCCGGGGAGCTGTTTTTT,CASSILLAAGELFF
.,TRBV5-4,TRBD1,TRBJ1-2,TGTGCCAGCAGCTTGAAGGGGGCCCTCGGAAGAGGCTACACCTTC,CASSLKGALGRGYTF
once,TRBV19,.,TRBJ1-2,TGTGCCAGTACCAACGGGGGCGATGGCTACACCTTC,CASTNGGDGYTF
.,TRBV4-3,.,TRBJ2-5,TGCGCCAGCAGCCAAGGCGGAGGGGGAGAGACCCAGTACTTC,CASSQGGGGETQYF
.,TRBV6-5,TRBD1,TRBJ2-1,TGTGCCAGCAAGCCTTTAGGGGGCCCCTACAATGAGCAGTTCTTC,CASKPLGGPYNEQFF
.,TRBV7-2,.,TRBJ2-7,TGTGCCAGCAGCTTCCCAGGGGTTGAGCGGAGGTACGAGCAGTACTTC,CASSFPGVERRYEQYF
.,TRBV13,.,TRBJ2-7,TGTGCCAGCAGCTTATGGGGTGAAGCGTACGAGCAGTACTTC,CASSLWGEAYEQYF
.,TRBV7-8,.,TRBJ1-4,TGTGCCAGCAGCTTAGAACCGGCAGGCGTTAATGAAAAACTGTTTTTT,CASSLEPAGVNEKLFF
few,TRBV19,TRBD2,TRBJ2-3,TGTGCCAGTAGACCGACTAGCGGGAGCGCAGATACGCAGTATTTT,CASRPTSGSADTQYF
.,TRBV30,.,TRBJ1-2,TGTGCCTGGAGTGTAATTGACGGGTCGAGCTACACCTTC,CAWSVIDGSSYTF
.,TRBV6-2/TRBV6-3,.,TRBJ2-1,TGTGCCAGCAGCCCCCTGGCGGGATTGGCTGAGCAGTTCTTC,CASSPLAGLAEQFF
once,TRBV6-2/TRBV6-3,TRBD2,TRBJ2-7,TGTGCCAGCAAAAGAGGACTAGCGGGATTATCCAACTACGAGCAGTACTTC,CASKRGLAGLSNYEQYF
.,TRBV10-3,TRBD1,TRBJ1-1,TGTGCCATCAGTGATCCGACAGGGGCGAACACTGAAGCTTTCTTT,CAISDPTGANTEAFF
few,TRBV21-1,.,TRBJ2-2,TGTGCCAGCAGCCCACCGGGACAGCGATCCACCGGGGAGCTGTTTTTT,CASSPPGQRSTGELFF
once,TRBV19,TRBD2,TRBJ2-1,TGTGCCAGTAGTATAGGAGAACTAGCGGTAAATGAGCAGTTCTTC,CASSIGELAVNEQFF
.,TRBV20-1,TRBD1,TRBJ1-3,TGCAGTGCTACTGACATCCGGACAGGGATGAGGAACACCATATATTTT,CSATDIRTGMRNTIYF
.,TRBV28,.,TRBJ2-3,TGTGCCAGCAGTTTGGCCAGGAGCTCAGATACGCAGTATTTT,CASSLARSSDTQYF
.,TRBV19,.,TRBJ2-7,TGTGCCAGTAGCTCTGGGGCCGGAGCCTACGGGCAGTACTTC,CASSSGAGAYGQYF
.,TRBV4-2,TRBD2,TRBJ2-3,TGTGCCAGCAGCATCATAGCGGGAGCGGATGACACAGATACGCAGTATTTT,CASSIIAGADDTDTQYF
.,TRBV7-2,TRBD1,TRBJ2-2,TGTGCCAGCAGCTTAATCGTTCCTCCAGGGGGCCCCGCCGGGGAGCTGTTTTTT,CASSLIVPPGGPAGELFF
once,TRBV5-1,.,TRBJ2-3,TGCGCCAGCGGTCCAGTCACAGATACGCAGTATTTT,CASGPVTDTQYF
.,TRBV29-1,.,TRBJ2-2,TGCAGCGTTGAAGTTATCGGGGAGCTGTTTTTT,CSVEVIGELFF
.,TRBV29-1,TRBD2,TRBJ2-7,TGCAGCGTTGTCTTTACTAGCGGGATCTACGAGCAGTACTTC,CSVVFTSGIYEQYF